These T cell receptor beta chains were read from a single sample in a study of T cell responses to AZD1222 COVID-19 vaccine. Sequencing used immunoSEQ multiplex PCR; TCRdb keeps in-frame clones, though not all of them. The sample contains some 150,000 clones, more than 90% of which appear only once. The input for sequencing was peripheral blood, taken 28 days after the second AZD1222 dose. The receptors shown here come from an adult who received the AZD1222 COVID-19 vaccine. Each CDR3 is given with its conserved first and last residue. A D gene is named only where the DNA matches it firmly. Not every row has a clone size; where given, it reads once, few, many or a size class.

d_call: TRBD2
j_call: TRBJ2-1
v_call: TRBV7-3
clone_size: -
cdr3_aa: CASSLIAGGPDEQFF
cdr3_nt: TGTGCCAGCAGCTTAATAGCGGGAGGGCCGGATGAGCAGTTCTTC

d_call: -
j_call: TRBJ2-1
v_call: TRBV27
clone_size: -
cdr3_aa: CASSLVVPSSYNEQFF
cdr3_nt: TGTGCCAGCAGTTTGGTAGTACCTAGCTCCTACAATGAGCAGTTCTTC

d_call: -
j_call: TRBJ1-1
v_call: TRBV12-5
clone_size: -
cdr3_aa: CASGPDGRNTEAFF
cdr3_nt: TGTGCTAGTGGCCCAGACGGACGGAACACTGAAGCTTTCTTT

d_call: TRBD1
j_call: TRBJ2-5
v_call: TRBV19
clone_size: few
cdr3_aa: CASSNRGVSETQYF
cdr3_nt: TGTGCCAGTAGTAACAGGGGGGTTTCAGAGACCCAGTACTTC

d_call: -
j_call: TRBJ1-5
v_call: TRBV3-1/TRBV3-2
clone_size: once
cdr3_aa: CASSRGGAHQPQHF
cdr3_nt: TGTGCCAGCAGCCGAGGGGGGGCCCATCAGCCCCAGCATTTT

d_call: -
j_call: TRBJ2-5
v_call: TRBV15
clone_size: -
cdr3_aa: CATSVGGNQETQYF
cdr3_nt: TGTGCCACCAGCGTAGGAGGGAACCAAGAGACCCAGTACTTC

d_call: TRBD2
j_call: TRBJ2-1
v_call: TRBV9
clone_size: once
cdr3_aa: CASSSGLAGGFSANEQFF
cdr3_nt: TGTGCCAGCAGCTCGGGACTAGCGGGAGGGTTCTCGGCCAATGAGCAGTTCTTC

d_call: TRBD1
j_call: TRBJ1-3
v_call: TRBV7-6
clone_size: -
cdr3_aa: CASSSPLRDRESSGNTIYF
cdr3_nt: TGTGCCAGCAGCTCGCCTCTCCGGGACAGGGAGAGCTCTGGAAACACCATATATTTT

d_call: -
j_call: TRBJ1-1
v_call: TRBV7-8
clone_size: once
cdr3_aa: CASSLLRGVDTEAFF
cdr3_nt: TGTGCCAGCAGCTTGCTCAGGGGAGTGGACACTGAAGCTTTCTTT

d_call: -
j_call: TRBJ1-1
v_call: TRBV20-1
clone_size: once
cdr3_aa: CSASHRDLNTEAFF
cdr3_nt: TGCAGTGCGAGTCACAGGGACCTGAACACTGAAGCTTTCTTT

d_call: -
j_call: TRBJ1-1
v_call: TRBV14
clone_size: -
cdr3_aa: CASSFQAGTSAFF
cdr3_nt: TGTGCCAGCAGCTTCCAAGCCGGGACGTCAGCTTTCTTT

d_call: -
j_call: TRBJ1-2
v_call: TRBV30
clone_size: -
cdr3_aa: CAWSVSIRGYGYTF
cdr3_nt: TGTGCCTGGAGTGTCTCTATTCGGGGCTATGGCTACACCTTC

d_call: -
j_call: TRBJ1-2
v_call: TRBV6-1
clone_size: -
cdr3_aa: CASSEVLGARGYGYTF
cdr3_nt: TGTGCCAGCAGTGAGGTGTTAGGGGCCCGAGGGTATGGCTACACCTTC

d_call: -
j_call: TRBJ1-2
v_call: TRBV3-1/TRBV3-2
clone_size: -
cdr3_aa: CASSQSFRQPYGYTF
cdr3_nt: TGTGCCAGCAGCCAAAGTTTCCGACAGCCCTATGGCTACACCTTC

d_call: -
j_call: TRBJ1-2
v_call: TRBV5-4
clone_size: few
cdr3_aa: CASRTGGALNYGYTF
cdr3_nt: TGTGCCAGCAGGACCGGGGGGGCGCTTAACTATGGCTACACCTTC

d_call: -
j_call: TRBJ1-1
v_call: TRBV27
clone_size: -
cdr3_aa: CASSLLQGSFTEAFF
cdr3_nt: TGTGCCAGCAGTTTGTTACAGGGTTCTTTCACTGAAGCTTTCTTT

d_call: TRBD2
j_call: TRBJ2-7
v_call: TRBV5-1
clone_size: -
cdr3_aa: CASSLVGLAGLSGYEQYF
cdr3_nt: TGCGCCAGCAGCTTGGTAGGGCTAGCGGGCCTAAGTGGGTACGAGCAGTACTTC

d_call: -
j_call: TRBJ1-6
v_call: TRBV6-5
clone_size: once
cdr3_aa: CASSYSQGRNSPLHF
cdr3_nt: TGTGCCAGCAGTTACTCCCAGGGAAGGAATTCACCCCTCCACTTT

d_call: TRBD1
j_call: TRBJ2-3
v_call: TRBV7-9
clone_size: -
cdr3_aa: CASSPLDRVGTDTQYF
cdr3_nt: TGTGCCAGCAGCCCGTTGGACAGGGTCGGCACAGATACGCAGTATTTT

d_call: -
j_call: TRBJ2-1
v_call: TRBV7-2
clone_size: -
cdr3_aa: CASSLALANNEQFF
cdr3_nt: TGTGCCAGCAGCTTAGCGCTTGCGAACAATGAGCAGTTCTTC

d_call: -
j_call: TRBJ2-1
v_call: TRBV5-1
clone_size: -
cdr3_aa: CASSLENWVNEQFF
cdr3_nt: TGCGCCAGCAGCTTGGAAAACTGGGTCAATGAGCAGTTCTTC

d_call: -
j_call: TRBJ1-3
v_call: TRBV2
clone_size: -
cdr3_aa: CASRGIGTSGNTIYF
cdr3_nt: TGTGCCAGCAGAGGAATCGGGACCTCTGGAAACACCATATATTTT

d_call: TRBD2
j_call: TRBJ2-1
v_call: TRBV7-2
clone_size: -
cdr3_aa: CASNRVAGANNEQFF
cdr3_nt: TGTGCCAGCAACCGTGTAGCGGGGGCCAACAATGAGCAGTTCTTC

d_call: TRBD2
j_call: TRBJ2-1
v_call: TRBV28
clone_size: -
cdr3_aa: CASRLAGGNTEQFF
cdr3_nt: TGTGCCAGCCGACTAGCGGGAGGTAATACAGAGCAGTTCTTC

d_call: -
j_call: TRBJ2-1
v_call: TRBV5-1
clone_size: once
cdr3_aa: CASRGLDGNSYNEQFF
cdr3_nt: TGCGCCAGCCGCGGACTGGACGGGAACTCCTACAATGAGCAGTTCTTC

d_call: TRBD2
j_call: TRBJ2-5
v_call: TRBV28
clone_size: -
cdr3_aa: CASSKTSGEQETQYF
cdr3_nt: TGTGCCAGCAGTAAAACTAGCGGAGAACAAGAGACCCAGTACTTC

d_call: -
j_call: TRBJ2-1
v_call: TRBV12-5
clone_size: -
cdr3_aa: CASGLATSRDSLYNEQFF
cdr3_nt: TGTGCTAGTGGTTTGGCAACCTCGCGGGACTCCCTTTACAATGAGCAGTTCTTC

d_call: -
j_call: TRBJ2-3
v_call: TRBV12-3/TRBV12-4
clone_size: -
cdr3_aa: CASSRRGADTQYF
cdr3_nt: TGTGCCAGCAGCCGGAGGGGCGCAGATACGCAGTATTTT

d_call: -
j_call: TRBJ2-5
v_call: TRBV7-2
clone_size: -
cdr3_aa: CASSSTPVLSGTQYF
cdr3_nt: TGTGCCAGCAGCTCGACGCCGGTTCTGTCGGGGACCCAGTACTTC

d_call: -
j_call: TRBJ2-1
v_call: TRBV7-3
clone_size: -
cdr3_aa: CASSLTPGAYNEQFF
cdr3_nt: TGTGCCAGCAGCTTGACTCCCGGGGCATACAATGAGCAGTTCTTC

d_call: -
j_call: TRBJ2-2
v_call: TRBV6-5
clone_size: -
cdr3_aa: CASIWLEGNTGELFF
cdr3_nt: TGTGCCAGCATATGGCTCGAGGGGAACACCGGGGAGCTGTTTTTT

d_call: -
j_call: TRBJ2-3
v_call: TRBV19
clone_size: -
cdr3_aa: CASSTPGRTDTQYF
cdr3_nt: TGTGCCAGTAGTACCCCCGGACGCACAGATACGCAGTATTTT

d_call: TRBD2
j_call: TRBJ2-1
v_call: TRBV5-1
clone_size: -
cdr3_aa: CASSSLAGVNEQFF
cdr3_nt: TGCGCCAGCAGCTCCCTAGCGGGAGTCAATGAGCAGTTCTTC

d_call: -
j_call: TRBJ2-1
v_call: TRBV6-5
clone_size: -
cdr3_aa: CAASEGTYNEQFF
cdr3_nt: TGTGCCGCCTCGGAGGGCACCTACAATGAGCAGTTCTTC

d_call: -
j_call: TRBJ1-2
v_call: TRBV18
clone_size: -
cdr3_aa: CASSRFDPYGYTF
cdr3_nt: TGTGCCAGCTCCCGTTTCGATCCCTATGGCTACACCTTC

d_call: -
j_call: TRBJ2-1
v_call: TRBV3-1/TRBV3-2
clone_size: -
cdr3_aa: CASSQRAVGSNEQFF
cdr3_nt: TGTGCCAGCAGCCAAAGGGCTGTCGGGAGCAATGAGCAGTTCTTC

d_call: -
j_call: TRBJ2-5
v_call: TRBV30
clone_size: -
cdr3_aa: CAWRDFPGLVGETQYF
cdr3_nt: TGTGCCTGGAGGGACTTCCCTGGGCTAGTCGGAGAGACCCAGTACTTC

d_call: -
j_call: TRBJ1-6
v_call: TRBV7-8
clone_size: -
cdr3_aa: CASSLEELGGLTHF
cdr3_nt: TGTGCCAGCAGCTTAGAAGAACTAGGGGGGTTAACCCACTTT

d_call: TRBD1
j_call: TRBJ1-2
v_call: TRBV9
clone_size: -
cdr3_aa: CASSKDRGRLLGYTF
cdr3_nt: TGTGCCAGCAGCAAGGACAGGGGGCGCTTATTGGGCTACACCTTC

d_call: TRBD2
j_call: TRBJ2-5
v_call: TRBV7-9
clone_size: -
cdr3_aa: CASSLYWLGLAGETQYF
cdr3_nt: TGTGCCAGCAGCTTATACTGGCTGGGACTAGCGGGAGAGACCCAGTACTTC

d_call: -
j_call: TRBJ2-1
v_call: TRBV7-3
clone_size: -
cdr3_aa: CASSQRTRSSYNEQFF
cdr3_nt: TGTGCCAGCAGCCAACGGACCCGGAGCTCCTACAATGAGCAGTTCTTC

d_call: -
j_call: TRBJ1-3
v_call: TRBV6-5
clone_size: -
cdr3_aa: CASTLDRSSGNTIYF
cdr3_nt: TGTGCCAGCACCCTGGACCGGAGCTCTGGAAACACCATATATTTT

d_call: -
j_call: TRBJ2-1
v_call: TRBV6-2/TRBV6-3
clone_size: -
cdr3_aa: CASSYSQQGRFSYNEQFF
cdr3_nt: TGTGCCAGCAGTTACTCTCAGCAGGGTAGGTTTTCCTACAATGAGCAGTTCTTC

d_call: TRBD1
j_call: TRBJ1-5
v_call: TRBV19
clone_size: once
cdr3_aa: CASSHRQGAGQPQHF
cdr3_nt: TGTGCCAGTAGCCACAGACAGGGGGCAGGTCAGCCCCAGCATTTT

d_call: -
j_call: TRBJ2-3
v_call: TRBV2
clone_size: -
cdr3_aa: CASTSTDTQYF
cdr3_nt: TGTGCCAGCACGAGTACAGATACGCAGTATTTT

d_call: -
j_call: TRBJ2-7
v_call: TRBV3-1/TRBV3-2
clone_size: once
cdr3_aa: CASSQGGESYEQYF
cdr3_nt: TGTGCCAGCAGCCAAGGTGGTGAGTCCTACGAGCAGTACTTC

d_call: -
j_call: TRBJ2-4
v_call: TRBV11-2
clone_size: -
cdr3_aa: CASSLPLGIQYF
cdr3_nt: TGTGCCAGCAGCTTACCCCTGGGCATTCAGTACTTC

d_call: -
j_call: TRBJ1-2
v_call: TRBV7-9
clone_size: -
cdr3_aa: CASSQQGSYGYTF
cdr3_nt: TGTGCCAGCAGCCAGCAGGGTTCCTATGGCTACACCTTC

d_call: TRBD1
j_call: TRBJ2-7
v_call: TRBV7-9
clone_size: -
cdr3_aa: CASSLGTGNYEQYF
cdr3_nt: TGTGCCAGCAGCTTGGGGACAGGTAACTACGAGCAGTACTTC

d_call: TRBD1
j_call: TRBJ2-7
v_call: TRBV10-3
clone_size: -
cdr3_aa: CAIRGQETYEQYF
cdr3_nt: TGTGCCATCAGGGGACAGGAAACCTACGAGCAGTACTTC

d_call: TRBD1
j_call: TRBJ2-7
v_call: TRBV28
clone_size: -
cdr3_aa: CASSFLGPGQASYEQYF
cdr3_nt: TGTGCCAGCAGTTTTTTGGGGCCGGGACAGGCGTCCTACGAGCAGTACTTC